The 10 T cell receptor beta chains listed next were all sequenced from one sample in a study of CD8+ T cells in alopecia areata. Treatment noted: oral pan-JAK inhibitor, 5-10 mg twice daily. RNA, once extracted, was reverse transcribed into cDNA for use as the sequencing template. TCRdb's table, derived via immunoSEQ multiplex PCR, lists solely in-frame clones and lacks some. This table holds approximately 110,000 clones, around three fifths found once. This specimen consisted of CD8+ T cells sorted from blood, obtained at week 24, from a patient treated with tofacitinib. The receptors stem from a human donor with alopecia areata.

This clone has only one observation. V gene TRBV11-2 combines with J gene TRBJ2-1, with 9 positions matching TRBD1. The trim removed 3 bases at V and 7 bases at J, leaving 7 bases unmatched. Germline V gene data show CDR1 as SGHAT and CDR2 as FQNNGV. The CDR3 runs to 15 residues. DNA of the CDR3: TGTGCCAGCAGCTTTGGGACAGGGATGGGGAATGAGCAGTTCTTC. Protein: CASSFGTGMGNEQFF. The full variable domain, with the rest looked up from reference TRBV11-2 and TRBJ2-1, is EAGVAQSPRYKIIEKRQSVAFWCNPISGHATLYWYQQILGQGPKLLIQFQNNGVVDDSQLPKDRFSAERLKGVDSTLKIQPAKLEDSAVYLCASSFGTGMGNEQFFGPGTRLTVL.

A note on this clone: One junction end does not reproduce the germline sequence, and a read error may be involved. J is TRBJ1-2 and V is TRBV2; TRBD1 matches 7 bases. Per the germline V gene, CDR1 is SNHLY and CDR2 is FYNNEI. The CDR3 spans 12 residues. CDR3 residues: CASIGQVEIGAF. The CDR3 DNA reads TGTGCCAGCATTGGACAGGTGGAAATCGGGGCCTTC.

The V gene is TRBV30, the J gene TRBJ2-1; the D is unclear. The V and J ends lost 2 bases and 0 bases respectively, with 14 bases between them. Germline V CDR1 and CDR2: GTSNPN, SVGIG (reference sequence). This CDR3 region has 16 residues. CDR3 sequence (DNA): TGTGCCTGGAGTACCGCGGCGGAGAGCTCCTACAATGAGCAGTTCTTC. Translated: CAWSTAAESSYNEQFF.

The gene calls are TRBV15 and TRBJ2-5; 8 positions match TRBD1. The CDR3 length is 14 residues. The germline V gene has CDR1 LNHNV and CDR2 YYDKDF (reference sequence). Trimming cost V 1 base and J 4 bases; bases outside gene matches: 2. The CDR3 coding sequence is TGTGCCACCAGCAGAGTTACAGGGGGAGAGACCCAGTACTTC. It encodes CATSRVTGGETQYF.

The chain has TRBV27 and TRBJ1-1, with a possible D match to TRBD1 (5 bases). Trimming removed 4 bases from V and 6 bases from J, with 9 bases in between. The CDR3 is 12 amino acids. From germline, CDR1 is MNHEY and CDR2 SMNVEV (reference sequence). CDR3 sequence (DNA): TGTGCCAGCAGTTATGCGGGGGCTGAAGCTTTCTTT. It is translated as CASSYAGAEAFF.

J is TRBJ1-2 and V is TRBV13; D might be TRBD1 (5 bases). Trimming left V 5 bases short and J 5 bases short, with 6 bases between. The CDR3 runs to 11 residues. In germline, CDR1 is PRHDT, CDR2 FYEKMQ (reference sequence). Written as DNA, the CDR3 is TGTGCCAGCAGCCCAGGGTATGGCTACACCTTC. Amino acids: CASSPGYGYTF.

CDR3 sequence (DNA): TGTGCCAGCAGTGAAGCGGACACCTACGAGCAGTACTTC. Residues: CASSEADTYEQYF. V is TRBV6-1 and J is TRBJ2-7; TRBD1 is a possible D gene (5 bases). This CDR3 comprises 13 residues. Germline assignment: CDR1 MNHNS and CDR2 SASEGT. V was pared by 0 bases and J by 2 bases, with 5 bases between.

V is TRBV30 and J is TRBJ2-2, with TRBD2 matching 7 bases. The CDR3 has 12 residues. Germline assignment: CDR1 GTSNPN and CDR2 SVGIG (reference sequence). Unmatched junction bases numbered 3, after V lost 8 bases and J lost 3 bases. The CDR3: CARGVDTGELFF. The CDR3 bases are TGTGCCCGGGGGGTCGACACCGGGGAGCTGTTTTTT.

The rearrangement uses TRBV4-3 and TRBJ2-5; possibly TRBD2 for D (7 bases). V shed 1 base and J shed 2 bases, with 20 bases lying between them. Germline loops: CDR1 LGHNA, CDR2 YSLEER. This CDR3 has 18 amino acids. CDR3 amino acids: CASSQVLGGEGVQETQYF. The DNA of the CDR3 is TGCGCCAGCAGCCAAGTTTTAGGGGGGGAGGGGGTACAAGAGACCCAGTACTTC.

The CDR3, as DNA: TGTGCCAGCAGTTACGCGACAGGGGTGCAAGAGACCCAGTACTTC. The encoded protein is CASSYATGVQETQYF. This rearrangement joins TRBV6-5 to TRBJ2-5, with TRBD1 matching 8 bases. The length of the CDR3 is 15 residues. The germline V gene encodes CDR1 MNHEY and CDR2 SVGAGI. The ends lost 2 bases at V and 2 bases at J; junction bases unmatched: 4.